The 8 T cell receptor beta chains in this list originate from one sample, sequenced in a study of shared clonotypes between healthy human individuals. Produced via immunoSEQ multiplex PCR; TCRdb's table is partial and in-frame only. The sample has a few hundred thousand clones, roughly 96% seen once. The sequencing input was memory CD8+ T cells sorted from blood. Subset given: CD45RO+ cells pooled with CCR7-negative TemRA cells. The receptors were sampled from a man younger than 40 in good health.

This clone was detected once. The chain has TRBV5-1 and TRBJ2-5; D not certain. The CDR3 covers 14 residues. Germline V gene data show CDR1 as SGHRS and CDR2 as YFSETQ. The V gene lost 4 bases and the J gene lost 5 bases, with 15 bases spanning the gap. CDR3 sequence reads: CASSPNWPPETQYF. The CDR3, as DNA: TGCGCCAGCAGCCCGAACTGGCCCCCGGAGACCCAGTACTTC.

The rearrangement joins TRBV19 to TRBJ2-7, with 7 nucleotides matching TRBD1. Trimming removed 2 bases from V and 3 bases from J; junction bases left unmatched: 4. CDR3 length: 14 residues. Germline V CDR1 and CDR2: LNHDA, SQIVND (reference sequence). CDR3 in amino acids: CASSIMAGGYEQYF. CDR3 nucleotides: TGTGCCAGTAGTATAATGGCAGGGGGCTACGAGCAGTACTTC.

J is TRBJ2-5 and V is TRBV5-8; unclear D gene. Trimming shortened V by 0 bases and J by 2 bases, and 11 bases separated the two germline ends. The CDR3 extends over 15 amino acids. The V gene's germline CDR1 is SGHTS and CDR2 YDEGEE. The DNA of the CDR3 is TGTGCCAGCAGCTTGGGTAGGACGCAGCAAGAGACCCAGTACTTC. Encoded protein: CASSLGRTQQETQYF.

This clone was found a few times. The chain couples TRBV19 to TRBJ2-7; a weak D match, TRBD1 (5 bases). The germline gives CDR1 LNHDA, CDR2 SQIVND (reference sequence). V lost 3 bases and J 6 bases, leaving 12 bases between the germline ends. The CDR3 extends over 13 amino acids. CDR3 DNA sequence: TGTGCCAGTAGTATTTATTCAGACAGCGAGCAGTACTTC. It specifies CASSIYSDSEQYF.

This chain joins TRBV9 and TRBJ2-7; D is unresolved. The germline V gene has CDR1 SGDLS and CDR2 YYNGEE. This CDR3 contains 14 residues. Trimming removed 2 bases from V and 1 base from J, with 10 bases in between. The CDR3 here is CASSVWTDSYEQYF. CDR3 DNA sequence: TGTGCCAGCAGCGTCTGGACGGATTCCTACGAGCAGTACTTC.

The chain has TRBV6-1 and TRBJ2-4; D may be TRBD2 (7 bases). This CDR3 contains 19 residues. V was cut by 1 base and J by 1 base, with 20 bases left in between. Germline CDR1 is MNHNS and CDR2 is SASEGT. The CDR3 bases are TGTGCCAGCAGTGAAGGGATCGGGGGGCCCACTTCTGCCAAAAACATTCAGTACTTC. Protein: CASSEGIGGPTSAKNIQYF.

The rearrangement uses TRBV19 and TRBJ2-2; weak D call: TRBD1 (6 bases). The CDR3 contains 14 residues. Trimming removed 6 bases at V and 0 bases at J, with 8 bases between. CDR1 and CDR2 (germline): LNHDA, SQIVND (reference sequence). CDR3 nucleotide sequence: TGTGCCAGTAGGGGGGCAGCGAACACCGGGGAGCTGTTTTTT. Translating it yields CASRGAANTGELFF.

The sample holds one count of this clone. The chain carries TRBV11-3 and TRBJ2-7; the D is unclear. This CDR3 region has 11 residues. Trimming stripped 1 base from V and 2 bases from J, with 0 bases between. The V gene's germline CDR1 is SGHNT and CDR2 YENEEA. The CDR3 nucleotides read TGTGCCAGCAGCTTAGCCTACGAGCAGTACTTC. Its protein is CASSLAYEQYF.